The 8 T cell receptor beta chains reported below all come from one sample, sequenced in a study of response to subunit inactivated influenza vaccine. TCRdb re-called the RT-PCR reads through MiXCR, storing one row per CDR3 protein. The table shows 650,000 to 700,000 distinct CDR3 sequences, with more than 15% occurring only once. The sequences come from PBMCs from blood, collected roughly 12 days after vaccination. These receptors came from a man aged 50-60 years who received an inactivated influenza vaccine.

This clonotype has more than one count but fewer than ten. The gene calls are TRBV5-1 and TRBJ1-1; 9 nucleotides match TRBD1. The V segment lost 2 bases and the J segment 5 bases; nucleotides outside the gene matches: 7. The CDR3 runs 15 residues. Germline CDR1 SGHRS, CDR2 YFSETQ. CDR3 loop: CASSFDRGRVTEAFF. DNA of the CDR3: TGCGCCAGCAGCTTCGACAGGGGGAGGGTGACTGAAGCTTTCTTT.

The V call is TRBV10-2, the J call TRBJ1-5, with 8 positions matching TRBD1. With V trimmed by 5 bases and J by 2 bases, 5 bases remained unmatched. CDR3 length: 15 residues. CDR1 is WSHSY and CDR2 is SAAADI in the germline V gene. The DNA of the CDR3 is TGCGCCAGCAGTAGGACAGGGAACGGCAATCAGCCCCAGCATTTT. Its protein is CASSRTGNGNQPQHF.

This sequence joins TRBV28 and TRBJ1-5; 8 bases map to TRBD1. The V gene's germline CDR1 is MDHEN and CDR2 SYDVKM. The CDR3 is made up of 16 amino acids. V dropped 6 bases and J dropped 0; count of bases not matched to a gene: 7. CDR3 sequence reads: CASRYGQGVSNQPQHF. CDR3 DNA: TGTGCCAGCAGATATGGACAGGGAGTTAGCAATCAGCCCCAGCATTTT.

This clonotype occurred many times. V and J are TRBV29-1 and TRBJ2-7, with 8 bases matching TRBD2. This CDR3 region has 13 residues. Germline loops: CDR1 SQVTM, CDR2 ANQGSEA. V trimming: 4 bases; J trimming: 3 bases; junction bases outside the gene matches: 5. This chain's CDR3 is CSVASGRIYEQYF. In nucleotides, the CDR3 is TGCAGCGTTGCCAGCGGGAGAATCTACGAGCAGTACTTC.

The chain employs TRBV11-2 and TRBJ1-3; D may be TRBD1 (5 bases). Germline V CDR1 and CDR2: SGHAT, FQNNGV. V was clipped by 5 bases and J by 0 bases, with 17 bases between them. The CDR3 loop spans 17 amino acids. Here the CDR3 reads CASSRSSTVFSGNTIYF. In nucleotides, the CDR3 is TGTGCCAGCAGCCGATCTTCGACAGTGTTCTCTGGAAACACCATATATTTT.

V and J are TRBV28 and TRBJ2-1, with 11 bases identical to TRBD2. The CDR3 contains 16 residues. Germline lookup yields CDR1 MDHEN and CDR2 SYDVKM. V dropped 7 bases and J dropped 1; count of bases not matched to a gene: 6. CDR3 amino acids: CASTLPSGGSYNEQFF. CDR3 nucleotide sequence: TGTGCCAGCACCCTCCCTAGCGGGGGGTCCTACAATGAGCAGTTCTTC.

This rearrangement joins TRBV12-3 or TRBV12-4 to TRBJ1-2, with D unresolved. V lost 7 bases, J lost 7 bases, and 22 bases lay in between. The CDR3 has 15 amino acids. The CDR3: CASTYAGANVGGYTF. The CDR3 coding sequence is TGTGCCAGCACCTATGCTGGCGCGAACGTGGGTGGCTACACCTTC.

The V gene is TRBV7-9, the J gene TRBJ2-7; D is ambiguous. The CDR3 length is 12 residues. V was pared by 4 bases and J by 6 bases, with 10 bases between. Germline CDR1 reads SEHNR; CDR2 reads FQNEAQ (reference sequence). The CDR3 loop is CASSSTPSEQYF. As DNA, the CDR3 is TGTGCCAGCAGCTCGACACCCTCCGAGCAGTACTTC. The full variable domain, in which reference TRBV7-9 and TRBJ2-7 provide the parts outside the CDR3, is DTGVSQNPRHKITKRGQNVTFRCDPISEHNRLYWYRQTLGQGPEFLTYFQNEAQLEKSRLLSDRFSAERPKGSFSTLEIQRTEQGDSAMYLCASSSTPSEQYFGPGTRLTVT.